The 31 T cell receptor beta chains presented below share a single source sample, sequenced in a study of cytomegalovirus exposure and HLA in healthy donors. Primers: 60 Vbeta forward and 13 Jbeta reverse. Assay used: immunoSEQ multiplex PCR; TCRdb lists only in-frame clones, some missing. The sample lists over 150,000 clones, about three quarters occurring once. The sequenced material came from PBMCs. The receptor source for this set is a man aged 18 to 30 in good health and CMV-seronegative.

The chain combines TRBV28 with TRBJ1-2, with 10 nucleotides matching TRBD1. With 10 bases clipped from V and 1 base from J, the junction kept 9 bases outside the gene matches. The CDR3 totals 15 residues. Germline assignment: CDR1 MDHEN and CDR2 SYDVKM. CDR3 sequence reads: CATREGQGNNYGYTF. DNA of the CDR3: TGTGCCACCAGGGAGGGACAGGGGAATAACTATGGCTACACCTTC.

The chain has TRBV9 and TRBJ2-5; TRBD2 is a possible D gene (7 bases). The CDR3 is 14 residues long. In germline, CDR1 is SGDLS, CDR2 YYNGEE. The V and J ends lost 3 bases and 5 bases respectively, with 14 bases between them. The CDR3 sequence: CASSAGDYAETQYF. CDR3 sequence (DNA): TGTGCCAGCAGCGCAGGGGACTACGCGGAGACCCAGTACTTC.

This clone was counted only a few times. The chain couples TRBV14 to TRBJ2-7; weak D call: TRBD2 (6 bases). The CDR3 contains 15 residues. Trimming shortened V by 4 bases and J by 0 bases, and 13 bases separated the two germline ends. Germline V CDR1 and CDR2: SGHDN, FVKESK. In DNA form, the CDR3 reads TGTGCCAGCAGCCCCCTAACGGGACTCTCCTACGAGCAGTACTTC. Protein product: CASSPLTGLSYEQYF.

The rearrangement joins TRBV5-4 to TRBJ2-2, with a tentative D call TRBD1 (6 bases). The CDR3 runs to 16 residues. CDR1 SGHNT and CDR2 YYREEE come from the germline V gene (reference sequence). V lost 2 bases and J lost 1, with 12 bases in between. CDR3 amino acids: CASSLNTGQNTGELFF. CDR3 DNA sequence: TGTGCCAGCAGCTTAAACACAGGGCAGAACACCGGGGAGCTGTTTTTT.

This chain joins TRBV7-2 and TRBJ2-5; 9 bases are a match to TRBD1. The CDR3 has 14 amino acids. V shed 5 bases, J shed 6 bases, and the junction held 7 bases outside the gene matches. The germline V gene encodes CDR1 SGHTA and CDR2 FQGNSA. CDR3: CASSPDRGTQTQYF. CDR3 bases: TGTGCCAGCAGCCCGGACAGGGGTACGCAGACCCAGTACTTC.

The chain joins TRBV27 to TRBJ2-7, with 12 positions matching TRBD1. The trim removed 8 bases at V and 6 bases at J, leaving 8 bases unmatched. Germline lookup yields CDR1 MNHEY and CDR2 SMNVEV (reference sequence). The CDR3 consists of 14 residues. This chain's CDR3 is CASQGQGAPFEQYF. The CDR3, as DNA: TGTGCCAGCCAGGGACAGGGGGCTCCTTTCGAGCAGTACTTC.

The chain uses TRBV11-2 and TRBJ2-5; D uncertain. The J call may not be correct, given that the DNA end is closer to TRBJ2-7. The CDR3 contains 11 residues. In germline, CDR1 is SGHAT, CDR2 FQNNGV. The CDR3 DNA reads TGTGCCAGCAGCCGGAGATACGAGCAGTACTTC. It translates to CASSRRYEQYF.

The genes are TRBV30 and TRBJ2-5; D unclear. Trimming stripped 4 bases from V and 5 bases from J, with 11 bases between. The CDR3 runs to 12 residues. Germline V gene sequence: CDR1 GTSNPN, CDR2 SVGIG (reference sequence). Here the CDR3 DNA reads TGTGCCTGGATACCCGCCGGGGAGACCCAGTACTTC. As protein: CAWIPAGETQYF.

There are a few counts of this clone. This chain links TRBV6-5 with TRBJ2-3, with no clear D. CDR3 length: 14 amino acids. Per germline, CDR1 MNHEY and CDR2 SVGAGI. Trimming shortened V by 2 bases and J by 2 bases, and 8 bases separated the two germline ends. The CDR3 DNA is TGTGCCAGCAGTTACACCAGGCCCACAGATACGCAGTATTTT. The encoded protein is CASSYTRPTDTQYF.

This sequence joins TRBV5-1 and TRBJ2-3; D is unresolved. The V and J ends lost 0 bases and 0 bases respectively, with 5 bases between them. The germline V gene encodes CDR1 SGHRS and CDR2 YFSETQ. The CDR3 is made up of 14 amino acids. CDR3 residues: CASSLGESTDTQYF. The CDR3 DNA reads as TGCGCCAGCAGCTTGGGCGAAAGCACAGATACGCAGTATTTT.

This chain joins TRBV28 and TRBJ1-1; D perhaps matches TRBD1 (5 bases). Trimming cost V 6 bases and J 11 bases, with 16 bases left between them. Germline V gives CDR1 MDHEN, CDR2 SYDVKM. The CDR3 is made up of 12 amino acids. The CDR3 DNA is TGTGCCAGCAGCTGGGGACTGGGAGGGGCTTTCTTT. Its protein product is CASSWGLGGAFF.

The chain carries TRBV7-9 and TRBJ1-1; 9 nucleotides align to TRBD1. The CDR3 covers 15 residues. CDR1 is SEHNR and CDR2 is FQNEAQ in the germline V gene (reference sequence). J gave up 8 bases and V 1 base, and 8 bases lay outside the gene matches. In DNA form, the CDR3 reads TGTGCCAGCAGCTTAGTGGTGGACAGGGGACACGAAGCTTTCTTT. As protein: CASSLVVDRGHEAFF.

This sequence joins TRBV5-6 and TRBJ2-7; D call uncertain. V was trimmed by 1 base and J by 6 bases, leaving 17 bases between them. This CDR3 has 15 amino acids. Germline lookup yields CDR1 SGHDT and CDR2 YYEEEE. CDR3 protein: CASSLNIWAGFEQYF. The CDR3 DNA is TGTGCCAGCAGCTTGAATATCTGGGCTGGCTTCGAGCAGTACTTC.

This rearrangement joins TRBV2 to TRBJ1-4, with D possibly TRBD1 on 6 matching bases. There are 15 residues in the CDR3. V lost 4 bases to trimming and J lost 0 bases, with 9 bases between them. Germline-derived CDR1 and CDR2 are SNHLY and FYNNEI. The CDR3 DNA sequence: TGTGCCAGCAGTGGGACAGCCGCAACTAATGAAAAACTGTTTTTT. Protein: CASSGTAATNEKLFF.

This clone was observed a few times. This chain uses TRBV5-1 with TRBJ1-4; 8 nucleotides match TRBD1. Germline V gene data show CDR1 as SGHRS and CDR2 as YFSETQ. The V segment lost 3 bases and the J segment 5 bases; nucleotides outside the gene matches: 12. The CDR3 length is 17 residues. The CDR3 DNA follows: TGCGCCAGCAGCTCCGACAGGGGTGCGACCGAAAATGAAAAACTGTTTTTT. The encoded protein is CASSSDRGATENEKLFF.

This clone was picked up a small number of times. CDR3 coding DNA: TGTGCCAGCAGTCGACAGATTGCCTACGAGCAGTACTTC. Translated, it gives CASSRQIAYEQYF. V usage is TRBV27 and J usage is TRBJ2-7; maybe TRBD1 (5 bases). CDR3 length equals 13 residues. The germline V gene has CDR1 MNHEY and CDR2 SMNVEV (reference sequence). V was trimmed by 5 bases and J by 2 bases, leaving 10 bases between them.

The CDR3 loop reads CAWSISLADYTDTQYF. CDR3 bases: TGTGCCTGGAGTATTTCGCTAGCGGACTATACAGATACGCAGTATTTT. The chain uses TRBV30 and TRBJ2-3; TRBD2 matches 7 bases. Germline V gene sequence: CDR1 GTSNPN, CDR2 SVGIG (reference sequence). This CDR3 comprises 16 residues. The trim removed 2 bases at V and 3 bases at J, leaving 11 bases unmatched.

The V call is TRBV9, the J call TRBJ2-7; possible D gene TRBD1, 6 bases. Germline V gene data show CDR1 as SGDLS and CDR2 as YYNGEE. The CDR3 is 15 residues long. V was clipped by 0 bases and J by 3 bases, with 13 bases between them. The CDR3 DNA reads as TGTGCCAGCAGCGTAGCGACAGGCCAAATCTACGAGCAGTACTTC. Its protein is CASSVATGQIYEQYF.

This clone was detected once. The rearrangement joins TRBV19 to TRBJ1-5; 7 nucleotides line up with TRBD1. The germline CDR1 and CDR2 sequences are LNHDA and SQIVND (reference sequence). Germline trimming cut 10 bases from V and 5 bases from J; bases unmatched to any gene: 8. CDR3 length: 13 amino acids. Written as DNA, the CDR3 is TGTGCCACCAGACAGGGATCGTATCAGCCCCAGCATTTT. It is translated as CATRQGSYQPQHF.

The rearrangement joins TRBV6-5 to TRBJ2-1; tentatively, D is TRBD2 (7 bases). The CDR3 loop spans 16 amino acids. V lost 2 bases and J lost 0, with 11 bases in between. Germline loops: CDR1 MNHEY, CDR2 SVGAGI. CDR3 nucleotides: TGTGCCAGCAGTTACGGGGGCGGGAGCTCCTACAATGAGCAGTTCTTC. Residues: CASSYGGGSSYNEQFF.

Concerning this clone itself: Sequence at one end of the junction differs from germline and may be a read error. This chain connects TRBV5-1 to TRBJ1-4; TRBD1 matches 7 bases. This CDR3 contains 14 residues. The germline V gene has CDR1 SGHRS and CDR2 YFSETQ. In nucleotides, the CDR3 is TGTGCCAGCAGCTTTCGACAGGGCGCTGAAAAACTGTTTTTT. It yields the protein CASSFRQGAEKLFF.

For this clone: At one of its ends the junction is not consistent with the germline gene, which may arise from a read error. The chain joins TRBV7-9 to TRBJ2-7, with D maybe TRBD1 (5 bases). Per the germline V gene, CDR1 is SEHNR and CDR2 is FQNEAQ (reference sequence). The CDR3 is 17 amino acids. The CDR3 loop is CSSSLSGFGALTREQYF. In nucleotides, the CDR3 is TGTTCCAGCAGCTTATCGGGCTTTGGGGCGTTGACGCGGGAGCAGTACTTC.

This chain joins TRBV28 and TRBJ1-5; TRBD1 is a possible D gene (5 bases). Germline V gene sequence: CDR1 MDHEN, CDR2 SYDVKM. With 8 bases removed from V and 6 bases from J, the gap between germline ends came to 17 bases. CDR3 length: 14 residues. CDR3 DNA: TGTGCCAGCTCAGGACATGCCGGCGGTCAGCCCCAGCATTTT. Protein sequence: CASSGHAGGQPQHF.

The V call is TRBV6-1, the J call TRBJ2-2, with a weak D call TRBD1 (5 bases). Germline V gene sequence: CDR1 MNHNS, CDR2 SASEGT. V lost 1 base and J lost 1, with 13 bases in between. CDR3 length: 17 amino acids. The CDR3 sequence is CASSEGNRRLNTGELFF. The CDR3 nucleotides read TGTGCCAGCAGTGAAGGGAACAGGAGATTGAACACCGGGGAGCTGTTTTTT.

This rearrangement joins TRBV4-1 to TRBJ2-5; 10 bases align to TRBD2. The J call is doubtful: the DNA matches TRBJ2-7 better. From germline, CDR1 is MGHRA and CDR2 YSYEKL. This CDR3 region has 16 residues. CDR3: CASSQGKGLAVYEQYF. The CDR3 DNA sequence: TGCGCCAGCAGCCAAGGGAAAGGACTAGCGGTCTACGAGCAGTACTTC.

This clone was seen a few times. The chain joins TRBV7-8 to TRBJ1-2; TRBD1 is a possible D gene (6 bases). The germline gives CDR1 SGHVS, CDR2 FQNEAQ. Trimming left V 1 base short and J 3 bases short, with 9 bases between. The CDR3 is made up of 14 amino acids. CDR3 region: CASSLEHRDYGYTF. In DNA form, the CDR3 reads TGTGCCAGCAGCTTAGAGCACAGGGACTATGGCTACACCTTC.

The DNA of the CDR3 is TGTGCCAGCAGTTCCCTGACAGGGAGCTCCTACGAGCAGTACTTC. Amino acid sequence: CASSSLTGSSYEQYF. This sequence joins TRBV28 and TRBJ2-7, with 7 bases matching TRBD1. Germline CDR1 is MDHEN and CDR2 is SYDVKM. The trim removed 4 bases at V and 0 bases at J, leaving 6 bases unmatched. The length of the CDR3 is 15 residues.

The chain employs TRBV7-8 and TRBJ2-5, with TRBD2 matching 10 bases. Germline-derived CDR1 and CDR2 are SGHVS and FQNEAQ. The CDR3 loop spans 17 amino acids. V lost 11 bases to trimming and J lost 2 bases; unmatched junction nucleotides: 17. CDR3 in DNA: TGTGCCGCGACGCCCGGCCGACTAGCGGGTACTCAAGAGACCCAGTACTTC. Its translation: CAATPGRLAGTQETQYF.

This clone was counted once. The chain combines TRBV28 with TRBJ2-5, with 7 positions matching TRBD2. After removal of 6 bases from V and 2 bases from J, the junction contained 3 bases not matched to a gene. Germline V gives CDR1 MDHEN, CDR2 SYDVKM. The CDR3 has 13 amino acids. The CDR3 DNA reads TGTGCCAGCAGCCCAGCGGGGCAAGAGACCCAGTACTTC. Protein product: CASSPAGQETQYF.

The chain is built from TRBV9 and TRBJ2-7; TRBD2 aligns across 7 bases. V lost 2 bases and J lost 4; bases outside the gene matches: 9. CDR3 length: 15 amino acids. Germline CDR1 is SGDLS and CDR2 is YYNGEE. CDR3 nucleotides: TGTGCCAGCAGCGTGACTGCGGGAGCGGGTTACGAGCAGTACTTC. Its translation: CASSVTAGAGYEQYF.

The chain links TRBV10-2 to TRBJ2-1; TRBD2 agrees at 10 bases. V trimming: 8 bases; J trimming: 3 bases; junction bases outside the gene matches: 4. The V gene's germline CDR1 is WSHSY and CDR2 SAAADI. The CDR3 covers 14 residues. The CDR3 DNA sequence: TGCGCCAGCGCCCCTAGCGGGAGCTACAATGAGCAGTTCTTC. Its translation is CASAPSGSYNEQFF.